The 23 T cell receptor beta chains below all came from one sample that was sequenced in a study of CD4 T cells in relation to SARS-CoV-2 and coronaviruses. Repertoires were generated with immunoSEQ multiplex PCR, while TCRdb's copy carries only in-frame clones and drops some. The sample has about 36,000 clones, around three quarters seen once. No antigen has been assigned to these receptors. Source material: memory CD4+ T cells from PBMCs, cultured in vitro. The source of these receptors is an adult with COVID-19.

The chain joins TRBV27 to TRBJ2-7, with D maybe TRBD2 (6 bases). The length of the CDR3 is 13 residues. Per the germline V gene, CDR1 is MNHEY and CDR2 is SMNVEV (reference sequence). Trimming shortened V by 0 bases and J by 7 bases, and 10 bases separated the two germline ends. The CDR3 sequence is CASSLSLAGEQYF. The CDR3 DNA reads as TGTGCCAGCAGTTTATCGTTGGCGGGGGAGCAGTACTTC.

V gene TRBV7-9 combines with J gene TRBJ2-7; D remains unclear. The germline gives CDR1 SEHNR, CDR2 FQNEAQ (reference sequence). Trimming cost V 2 bases and J 7 bases, with 6 bases left between them. CDR3 length: 11 amino acids. The CDR3 region is CASSLSQEQYF. DNA for the CDR3: TGTGCCAGCAGCTTAAGTCAAGAGCAGTACTTC.

The rearrangement joins TRBV28 to TRBJ1-4, with a possible D match to TRBD1 (5 bases). Germline CDR1 is MDHEN and CDR2 is SYDVKM. The CDR3 consists of 14 residues. V was clipped by 8 bases and J by 5 bases, with 15 bases between them. In DNA, the CDR3 is TGTGCCAGCCACCTCGGGGGAGGGAATGAAAAACTGTTTTTT. This encodes CASHLGGGNEKLFF.

V gene TRBV5-1 combines with J gene TRBJ2-3; 15 bases agree with TRBD2. V lost 4 bases and J lost 3; bases outside the gene matches: 9. Germline V gives CDR1 SGHRS, CDR2 YFSETQ. CDR3 length: 18 amino acids. The chain's CDR3 is CASSPAMGLAGGTDTQYF. In DNA form, the CDR3 reads TGCGCCAGCAGCCCGGCGATGGGACTAGCGGGAGGTACAGATACGCAGTATTTT.

V is TRBV12-3 or TRBV12-4 and J is TRBJ1-6; D remains unclear. V gave up 5 bases and J gave up 11 bases, with 13 bases separating them. This CDR3 is built from 13 residues. Written as DNA, the CDR3 is TGTGCCAGCAGTAATGAGATCCGGGCACCCCTCCACTTT. Protein: CASSNEIRAPLHF.

The CDR3 is CASSTRGQNNSPLHF. For the CDR3, the DNA is TGTGCCAGCAGCACCAGGGGACAAAATAATTCACCCCTCCACTTT. The rearrangement uses TRBV28 and TRBJ1-6; D perhaps matches TRBD1 (6 bases). V was cut by 6 bases and J by 5 bases, with 14 bases left in between. There are 15 residues in the CDR3. CDR1 is MDHEN, CDR2 SYDVKM, per germline.

The gene calls are TRBV19 and TRBJ2-7; tentative D call: TRBD2 (6 bases). Per germline, CDR1 LNHDA and CDR2 SQIVND (reference sequence). CDR3 length: 14 residues. V gave up 7 bases and J gave up 3 bases, with 16 bases separating them. Here the CDR3 reads CASMEGTGDYEQYF. CDR3 in DNA: TGTGCCAGTATGGAGGGGACGGGCGACTACGAGCAGTACTTC.

The chain uses TRBV27 and TRBJ2-1; 11 bases align to TRBD2. Germline assignment: CDR1 MNHEY and CDR2 SMNVEV (reference sequence). There are 17 residues in the CDR3. The trim removed 5 bases at V and 9 bases at J, leaving 15 bases unmatched. CDR3 in DNA: TGTGCCAGCAGTCACATTCCGATAGCGGGAGGGCCTGGTGAGCAGTTCTTC. Translated, it gives CASSHIPIAGGPGEQFF.

V usage is TRBV18 and J usage is TRBJ1-1; D is undetermined. The length of the CDR3 is 16 residues. Germline V CDR1 and CDR2: KGHSH, LQKENI. The V gene lost 5 bases and the J gene lost 6 bases, with 22 bases spanning the gap. This chain's CDR3 is CASSSFQPQQLPEAFF. CDR3 DNA: TGTGCCAGCTCATCGTTCCAACCTCAGCAGCTTCCTGAAGCTTTCTTT.

This clone was seen just once. The CDR3 DNA is TGTGCCAGCTCACCAAACGGCATTAGCAATCAGCCCCAGCATTTT. Protein: CASSPNGISNQPQHF. This chain uses TRBV18 with TRBJ1-5; D is unresolved. The CDR3 covers 15 residues. Germline V gives CDR1 KGHSH, CDR2 LQKENI. Trimming stripped 2 bases from V and 0 bases from J, with 8 bases between. The variable domain in full, with the rest retrieved from reference TRBV18 and TRBJ1-5, is NAGVMQNPRHLVRRRGQEARLRCSPMKGHSHVYWYRQLPEEGLKFMVYLQKENIIDESGMPKERFSAEFPKEGPSILRIQQVVRGDSAAYFCASSPNGISNQPQHFGDGTRLSIL.

Concerning this clone itself: A junction end diverges from the germline sequence, so it may reflect a read error. The chain combines TRBV2 with TRBJ1-1; 7 bases align to TRBD1. The CDR3 has 14 residues. CDR1 SNHLY and CDR2 FYNNEI come from the germline V gene. The CDR3 DNA is TGTGCCAGCAGGGAAGGACAGGCAAACACTGAAGCTTTCTTT. It codes for CASREGQANTEAFF.

Here the CDR3 reads CASSAGQGAGEAFF. Written as DNA, the CDR3 is TGTGCCAGCAGCGCCGGACAGGGGGCCGGTGAAGCTTTCTTT. The chain has TRBV9 and TRBJ1-1; 11 bases fit TRBD1. Germline V gene data show CDR1 as SGDLS and CDR2 as YYNGEE. Unmatched junction bases numbered 5, after V lost 3 bases and J lost 7 bases. The CDR3 is 14 residues long.

The chain employs TRBV12-3 or TRBV12-4 and TRBJ2-3; no firm D call. The ends were cut back, 6 bases at V and 2 bases at J, with 6 bases in the middle. The CDR3 sequence is 12 residues long. Written as DNA, the CDR3 is TGTGCCAGCAGCAAGACCACAGATACGCAGTATTTT. Amino acids: CASSKTTDTQYF.

The V and J genes are TRBV9 and TRBJ2-7, with D possibly matching TRBD1 (6 bases). The V gene lost 0 bases and the J gene lost 4 bases, with 11 bases spanning the gap. CDR1 and CDR2 from the germline V gene are SGDLS and YYNGEE. This CDR3 contains 14 residues. The CDR3 loop reads CASSVEQGRYEQYF. As DNA, the CDR3 is TGTGCCAGCAGCGTAGAACAGGGAAGGTACGAGCAGTACTTC.

This rearrangement joins TRBV19 to TRBJ2-1; D is ambiguous. Germline loops: CDR1 LNHDA, CDR2 SQIVND (reference sequence). CDR3 length: 15 residues. Trimming took off 4 bases at V and 0 bases at J, with 10 bases between the two ends. CDR3 loop: CASSTTSSSYNEQFF. CDR3 nucleotides: TGTGCCAGTAGTACCACAAGTAGCTCCTACAATGAGCAGTTCTTC.

The genes are TRBV15 and TRBJ1-2, with 8 bases that match TRBD1. With V trimmed by 4 bases and J by 5 bases, 12 bases remained unmatched. Germline CDR1 and CDR2: LNHNV and YYDKDF (reference sequence). The CDR3 is 16 amino acids. The CDR3 loop is CATSIGRTGPPYGYTF. In DNA form, the CDR3 reads TGTGCCACCAGCATTGGACGGACAGGGCCGCCATATGGCTACACCTTC.

The CDR3 is CASSQVLGRRFF. DNA of the CDR3: TGTGCCAGCAGCCAAGTATTGGGGCGTCGGTTCTTC. The V gene is TRBV14, the J gene TRBJ2-1, with D maybe TRBD1 (5 bases). Germline-derived CDR1 and CDR2 are SGHDN and FVKESK. The CDR3 totals 12 residues. Trimming left V 1 base short and J 15 bases short, with 13 bases between.

The DNA of the CDR3 is TGTGCCACCAAAGACACCAACACCGGGGAGCTGTTTTTT. The encoded protein is CATKDTNTGELFF. The genes are TRBV24-1 and TRBJ2-2; D is undetermined. The CDR3 runs 13 residues. Per the germline V gene, CDR1 is KGHDR and CDR2 is SFDVKD. V was cut by 8 bases and J by 2 bases, with 8 bases left in between.

V gene TRBV28 combines with J gene TRBJ1-1, with TRBD1 identical over 8 bases. Germline values: CDR1 MDHEN, CDR2 SYDVKM. This CDR3 comprises 18 residues. J gave up 11 bases and V 2 bases, and 22 bases lay outside the gene matches. The CDR3 bases are TGTGCCAGCAGTTTAATCTTCCCGAAGAAGACAGGGGCCCAGGGCGCTTTCTTT. Protein sequence: CASSLIFPKKTGAQGAFF.

The chain couples TRBV4-1 to TRBJ2-1; maybe TRBD2 (6 bases). Trimming removed 3 bases at V and 8 bases at J, with 23 bases between. CDR1 is MGHRA, CDR2 YSYEKL, per germline. The CDR3 is 17 residues long. The CDR3 DNA reads TGCGCCAGCAGCCAGGGGACTGGCATTCAAACGTCAGATGAGCAGTTCTTC. It is translated as CASSQGTGIQTSDEQFF.

The chain couples TRBV7-3 to TRBJ2-1; possibly TRBD1 or TRBD2 for D (6 bases each). V dropped 4 bases and J dropped 3 bases, with 16 bases sitting between them. This CDR3 has 16 amino acids. Germline CDR1 and CDR2: SGHTA and FQGTGA. CDR3 coding DNA: TGTGCCAGCAGCTATCTGGGGGCGGGGCTCTACAATGAGCAGTTCTTC. This encodes CASSYLGAGLYNEQFF.

The chain combines TRBV11-2 with TRBJ1-5; TRBD1 might be the D (6 bases). CDR1 is SGHAT, CDR2 FQNNGV, per germline. This CDR3 is built from 15 residues. V lost 1 base and J 5 bases, leaving 12 bases between the germline ends. The CDR3 protein is CASSLGTALYQPQHF. The CDR3 bases are TGTGCCAGCAGCTTAGGGACAGCGCTGTATCAGCCCCAGCATTTT.

The rearrangement links TRBV7-6 to TRBJ1-3; D remains unclear. V was cut by 4 bases and J by 0 bases, with 19 bases left in between. The CDR3 covers 18 residues. Germline CDR1 and CDR2: SGHVS and FNYEAQ. CDR3 DNA: TGTGCCAGCAGCTCCACCAGTACCGGTGGGGTCTCTGGAAACACCATATATTTT. This translates into CASSSTSTGGVSGNTIYF.